These 29 T cell receptor beta chains were sequenced from one sample in a study of cytomegalovirus exposure and HLA in healthy donors. PCR was performed using 60 Vbeta and 13 Jbeta primers. Some clones are missing from TCRdb's copy, which holds only in-frame ones; the method was immunoSEQ multiplex PCR. This table holds 99,000 or so clones, around 83% found once. The specimen sequenced was PBMCs. The receptors stem from a female donor in good health and CMV-seropositive.

CDR3 nucleotides: TGTGCCAGCAGCTTGTTTGTGAGGACTACCTATGGCTACACCTTC. Translation gives CASSLFVRTTYGYTF. J is TRBJ1-2 and V is TRBV5-6; D is unresolved. V shed 1 base and J shed 4 bases, with 14 bases lying between them. CDR3 length equals 15 residues. Germline-derived CDR1 and CDR2 are SGHDT and YYEEEE.

This chain joins TRBV11-2 and TRBJ2-2, with D possibly matching TRBD2 (6 bases). Per germline, CDR1 SGHAT and CDR2 FQNNGV. V was cut by 1 base and J by 5 bases, with 17 bases left in between. CDR3 length: 17 residues. The CDR3 loop is CASSLVRRLASTGELFF. CDR3 sequence (DNA): TGTGCCAGCAGCTTAGTACGGCGGCTAGCGAGTACCGGGGAGCTGTTTTTT.

V usage is TRBV19 and J usage is TRBJ2-1, with 12 bases that match TRBD2. Germline V CDR1 and CDR2: LNHDA, SQIVND (reference sequence). The V segment lost 10 bases and the J segment 7 bases; nucleotides outside the gene matches: 8. CDR3 length equals 14 residues. CDR3 DNA: TGTGCCACCTTAGGACTAGCGGGACCGAATGAGCAGTTCTTC. Protein product: CATLGLAGPNEQFF.

The chain links TRBV9 to TRBJ2-3, with 11 positions matching TRBD2. From germline, CDR1 is SGDLS and CDR2 YYNGEE. There are 18 residues in the CDR3. The V segment lost 3 bases and the J segment 1 base; nucleotides outside the gene matches: 10. The CDR3, as DNA: TGTGCCAGCAGCGCACTAGCGGGAGTAGGGGGGGGCACAGATACGCAGTATTTT. This codes for CASSALAGVGGGTDTQYF. Drawing the rest from reference TRBV9 and TRBJ2-3, the complete variable domain is DSGVTQTPKHLITATGQRVTLRCSPRSGDLSVYWYQQSLDQGLQFLIQYYNGEERAKGNILERFSAQQFPDLHSELNLSSLELGDSALYFCASSALAGVGGGTDTQYFGPGTRLTVL.

The V and J genes are TRBV27 and TRBJ2-1, with TRBD2 matching 9 bases. The CDR3 has 20 amino acids. Germline trimming cut 2 bases from V and 0 bases from J; bases unmatched to any gene: 14. The germline CDR1 and CDR2 sequences are MNHEY and SMNVEV (reference sequence). The CDR3 nucleotides are TGTGCCAGCAGTTTAAGATGGTTCGGAGTGCGGGAGGGCTCCTACAATGAGCAGTTCTTC. It encodes CASSLRWFGVREGSYNEQFF.

This clone was picked up a small number of times. J is TRBJ1-4 and V is TRBV4-1; 8 nucleotides agree with TRBD1. The germline V gene has CDR1 MGHRA and CDR2 YSYEKL. The V gene end was trimmed by 3 bases and the J gene end by 3 bases; junction bases not matched to a gene: 3. The CDR3 is 15 residues long. CDR3 region: CASSQTGVANEKLFF. CDR3 DNA: TGCGCCAGCAGCCAGACAGGGGTTGCTAATGAAAAACTGTTTTTT.

This chain's CDR3 is CASSLIVKNTEAFF. Written as DNA, the CDR3 is TGTGCCAGCAGCCTGATAGTTAAGAACACTGAAGCTTTCTTT. The rearrangement links TRBV7-9 to TRBJ1-1; no clear D. V dropped 5 bases and J dropped 1 base, with 11 bases sitting between them. Germline V lookup: CDR1 SEHNR, CDR2 FQNEAQ (reference sequence). The CDR3 spans 14 residues.

CDR3 protein: CAISESAGAVDTQYF. As DNA, the CDR3 is TGTGCCATCAGTGAGTCAGCGGGAGCCGTAGATACGCAGTATTTT. The chain couples TRBV10-3 to TRBJ2-3; 8 nucleotides agree with TRBD2. This CDR3 region has 15 residues. V lost 0 bases to trimming and J lost 5 bases; unmatched junction nucleotides: 4. Germline loops: CDR1 ENHRY, CDR2 SYGVKD.

The rearrangement joins TRBV5-4 to TRBJ2-4, with 7 bases matching TRBD2. The CDR3 is made up of 13 amino acids. The V segment lost 4 bases and the J segment 9 bases; nucleotides outside the gene matches: 7. CDR1 is SGHNT, CDR2 YYREEE, per germline (reference sequence). The CDR3 DNA is TGTGCCAGCAGCCCGACGGGAGGCTCCATTCAGTACTTC. This codes for CASSPTGGSIQYF. The variable domain in full, with the rest retrieved from reference TRBV5-4 and TRBJ2-4, is ETGVTQSPTHLIKTRGQQVTLRCSSQSGHNTVSWYQQALGQGPQFIFQYYREEENGRGNFPPRFSGLQFPNYSSELNVNALELDDSALYLCASSPTGGSIQYFGAGTRLSVL.

This chain joins TRBV2 and TRBJ1-2; a weak D match, TRBD1 (5 bases). Per germline, CDR1 SNHLY and CDR2 FYNNEI. V lost 5 bases to trimming and J lost 2 bases, with 12 bases between them. The CDR3 runs to 14 residues. CDR3 nucleotide sequence: TGTGCCAGCAGTATAGGGGTTGGAAACTATGGCTACACCTTC. Translated, it gives CASSIGVGNYGYTF.

The V gene is TRBV7-9, the J gene TRBJ2-3; TRBD2 agrees at 11 bases. The V gene end was trimmed by 4 bases and the J gene end by 2 bases; junction bases not matched to a gene: 5. There are 16 residues in the CDR3. Germline loops: CDR1 SEHNR, CDR2 FQNEAQ (reference sequence). CDR3 sequence: CASSSSGRRTTDTQYF. The CDR3, as DNA: TGTGCCAGCAGCTCTAGCGGGAGGCGGACCACAGATACGCAGTATTTT.

This chain connects TRBV5-4 to TRBJ1-2, with TRBD1 matching 7 bases. CDR1 SGHNT and CDR2 YYREEE come from the germline V gene (reference sequence). This CDR3 spans 13 amino acids. Trimming removed 4 bases from V and 2 bases from J; junction bases left unmatched: 2. The CDR3 region is CASSEGQNYGYTF. CDR3 DNA: TGTGCCAGCAGCGAGGGACAGAACTATGGCTACACCTTC.

The V call is TRBV9, the J call TRBJ2-5; D may be TRBD1 or TRBD2 (5 bases each). The J call may be in error: the DNA end matches TRBJ2-7 better. The CDR3 has 14 amino acids. The V gene's germline CDR1 is SGDLS and CDR2 YYNGEE. The CDR3 region has the DNA TGTGCCAGCAGCCCAGATGGGGGCTCCTACGAGCAGTACTTC. Encoded protein: CASSPDGGSYEQYF.

The chain joins TRBV7-9 to TRBJ2-5, with 9 bases aligning to TRBD2. The end of the DNA fits TRBJ2-7 better, so the J call may be wrong. Germline lookup yields CDR1 SEHNR and CDR2 FQNEAQ (reference sequence). The CDR3 loop spans 14 amino acids. CDR3 loop: CASSLGRGGLEQYF. The CDR3 DNA follows: TGTGCCAGCAGCTTAGGGCGGGGGGGCCTCGAGCAGTACTTC.

V gene TRBV27 combines with J gene TRBJ1-4, with 8 nucleotides matching TRBD1. The CDR3 runs 14 residues. The germline CDR1 and CDR2 sequences are MNHEY and SMNVEV (reference sequence). With V trimmed by 2 bases and J by 6 bases, 2 bases remained unmatched. The CDR3 loop reads CASSLGGQDEKLFF. DNA of the CDR3: TGTGCCAGCAGTTTAGGGGGACAGGATGAAAAACTGTTTTTT.

The rearrangement uses TRBV13 and TRBJ1-4; 8 bases fit TRBD1. From germline, CDR1 is PRHDT and CDR2 FYEKMQ (reference sequence). Losses at the gene ends were 5 bases for V and 3 bases for J; bases not matched to a gene: 8. The CDR3 totals 16 residues. The CDR3 is CASSPQGVGANEKLFF. The CDR3 DNA follows: TGTGCCAGCAGCCCACAGGGGGTTGGAGCTAATGAAAAACTGTTTTTT.

The chain couples TRBV2 to TRBJ1-5, with D possibly matching TRBD1 (6 bases). The CDR3 runs to 20 residues. CDR1 is SNHLY and CDR2 is FYNNEI in the germline V gene. V was cut by 8 bases and J by 1 base, with 30 bases left in between. The CDR3 nucleotides are TGTGCCAGCGGGGGCCTCTGGGAGGGGCAGGGGCCGGGCAGCAATCAGCCCCAGCATTTT. Its protein product is CASGGLWEGQGPGSNQPQHF.

The table lists this clone with a few counts. J is TRBJ1-2 and V is TRBV6-5, with 7 positions matching TRBD1. The V segment lost 0 bases and the J segment 5 bases; nucleotides outside the gene matches: 3. Germline lookup yields CDR1 MNHEY and CDR2 SVGAGI. The CDR3 has 14 residues. CDR3 in DNA: TGTGCCAGCAGTTACTCGCAGGGGGGATATGGCTACACCTTC. The encoded protein is CASSYSQGGYGYTF.

This chain uses TRBV7-9 with TRBJ2-7, with 10 bases that match TRBD1. This CDR3 is built from 16 residues. With 5 bases clipped from V and 5 bases from J, the junction kept 12 bases outside the gene matches. Germline V gene sequence: CDR1 SEHNR, CDR2 FQNEAQ (reference sequence). CDR3 sequence (DNA): TGTGCCAGCAGCCGCACCCCCGGGACAGGGGTTAACGAGCAGTACTTC. The encoded protein is CASSRTPGTGVNEQYF.

The chain couples TRBV5-4 to TRBJ2-5; TRBD2 matches at 10 bases. CDR1 SGHNT and CDR2 YYREEE come from the germline V gene (reference sequence). V gave up 4 bases and J gave up 5 bases; unmatched junction bases: 8. There are 15 residues in the CDR3. The CDR3 DNA is TGTGCCAGCAGCAGACCTAGCGGGGGTCGTGAGACCCAGTACTTC. It specifies CASSRPSGGRETQYF.

The chain links TRBV2 to TRBJ1-1; the D gene is possibly TRBD1 (5 bases). Germline V CDR1 and CDR2: SNHLY, FYNNEI. The CDR3 consists of 15 residues. V lost 3 bases to trimming and J lost 1 base, with 12 bases between them. CDR3 DNA sequence: TGTGCCAGCAGTGAGTCAGGGAATCCGAACACTGAAGCTTTCTTT. This sequence encodes CASSESGNPNTEAFF.

The chain links TRBV7-6 to TRBJ1-2; 9 nucleotides line up with TRBD1. Germline V gene lookup returns CDR1 SGHVS and CDR2 FNYEAQ. J lost 8 bases, V lost 0 bases, and 7 bases had no gene match. The CDR3 runs 15 residues. CDR3 nucleotides: TGTGCCAGCAGCTTAGCCCCCGGGACAGGGAGCGGCTACACCTTC. Protein product: CASSLAPGTGSGYTF.

The J gene is TRBJ1-3, the V gene TRBV6-1; D not resolved. The CDR3 contains 14 residues. Germline assignment: CDR1 MNHNS and CDR2 SASEGT. The V gene lost 5 bases and the J gene lost 1 base, with 9 bases spanning the gap. CDR3 in DNA: TGTGCCAGCAGTCCAAACCGGTCTGGAAACACCATATATTTT. This encodes CASSPNRSGNTIYF.

This clone was seen a single time. The genes are TRBV2 and TRBJ1-2, with 7 positions matching TRBD1. Losses at the gene ends were 5 bases for V and 8 bases for J; bases not matched to a gene: 14. Germline V lookup: CDR1 SNHLY, CDR2 FYNNEI. The CDR3 contains 15 residues. The CDR3 loop reads CASSSLQRQGSGYTF. The CDR3 region has the DNA TGTGCCAGCAGTTCCTTACAGAGACAGGGAAGCGGCTACACCTTC.

This chain links TRBV7-9 with TRBJ2-7, with TRBD1 matching over 8 bases. This CDR3 spans 16 amino acids. Germline assignment: CDR1 SEHNR and CDR2 FQNEAQ (reference sequence). V was clipped by 2 bases and J by 2 bases; unmatched bases: 8. CDR3 bases: TGTGCCAGCAGCTTAACCGGGACAGGCGAGACCTACGAGCAGTACTTC. It is translated as CASSLTGTGETYEQYF.

As to this clone: The same CDR3 arises from other DNA sequences in this sample as well. The rearrangement uses TRBV4-1 and TRBJ1-1, with D tentatively TRBD1 (5 bases). V lost 1 base to trimming and J lost 5 bases, with 8 bases between them. Germline V gives CDR1 MGHRA, CDR2 YSYEKL. The CDR3 covers 13 residues. This CDR3 reads CASSQVRETEAFF. CDR3 bases: TGCGCCAGCAGCCAAGTCAGGGAAACTGAAGCTTTCTTT.

The CDR3 sequence is CSVDVTGNGRSEAFF. CDR3 coding DNA: TGCAGCGTTGACGTGACAGGGAACGGACGAAGTGAAGCTTTCTTT. The chain joins TRBV29-1 to TRBJ1-1, with 7 nucleotides matching TRBD1. CDR1 is SQVTM, CDR2 ANQGSEA, per germline. After removal of 3 bases from V and 7 bases from J, the junction contained 14 bases not matched to a gene. The CDR3 contains 15 residues.

This clone was observed a single time. The V call is TRBV19, the J call TRBJ2-7; TRBD1 matches at 8 bases. Looked up from germline, CDR1 is LNHDA and CDR2 is SQIVND (reference sequence). The CDR3 runs 14 residues. Trimming cost V 3 bases and J 4 bases; bases outside gene matches: 5. CDR3 DNA: TGTGCCAGTAGTATGTTGGACAGGGATTACGAGCAGTACTTC. This codes for CASSMLDRDYEQYF.

This chain joins TRBV27 and TRBJ1-2; 10 positions agree with TRBD1. This CDR3 has 14 residues. The ends lost 4 bases at V and 8 bases at J; junction bases unmatched: 7. Germline CDR1 and CDR2: MNHEY and SMNVEV (reference sequence). The CDR3 DNA reads TGTGCCAGCAGTTGGGGACAGGGGTCAAGAGGCTACACCTTC. Amino acid sequence: CASSWGQGSRGYTF.